The rows below give T cell receptor beta chains drawn from one sample of a study of OX40 agonist ivuxolimab in advanced cancers. This table comes from immunoSEQ multiplex PCR, and its TCRdb copy is limited to in-frame clones, with some not included. The repertoire has roughly 100,000 clones, around 86% of them found once; the top ten carry approximately 0.3%. Sequenced here: CD4+ or CD8+ T cells sorted from blood, sampled in a trial of the OX40 agonist ivuxolimab. The origin of the receptors is an adult with an advanced solid tumor such as melanoma, head and neck, liver or kidney cancer. Both conserved end residues are part of each CDR3. Fields, in order: V gene, clone size, CDR3 protein. Clone size is not always given. Where it is, it says once, few, many or a class for expanded clones.

V gene: TRBV5-1
clone size: NA
CDR3 protein: CASSGNFGETQYF

V gene: TRBV7-2
clone size: NA
CDR3 protein: CASSLAGANNEQFF

V gene: TRBV19
clone size: NA
CDR3 protein: CASSSPRALDGGDTQYF

V gene: TRBV7-2
clone size: NA
CDR3 protein: CASSLEVGSPLHF

V gene: TRBV10-3
clone size: NA
CDR3 protein: CAISGGLAGGTDTQYF

V gene: TRBV2
clone size: NA
CDR3 protein: CASSPVWLPEAFF

V gene: TRBV27
clone size: NA
CDR3 protein: CASSWSGTGNNQPQHF

V gene: TRBV5-1
clone size: NA
CDR3 protein: CASSLGTGLVLSYEQYF

V gene: TRBV20-1
clone size: NA
CDR3 protein: CSATTDTQYF

V gene: TRBV10-3
clone size: NA
CDR3 protein: CASTRENEGYTQYF

V gene: TRBV14
clone size: few
CDR3 protein: CASSQEIFNPTDTQYF

V gene: TRBV19
clone size: NA
CDR3 protein: CASSSQGLNTEAFF

V gene: TRBV4-2
clone size: NA
CDR3 protein: CASSQGTGNYGYTF

V gene: TRBV13
clone size: NA
CDR3 protein: CASRAGGFGEKLFF

V gene: TRBV19
clone size: few
CDR3 protein: CASSTFSRMGADTQYF

V gene: TRBV5-1
clone size: NA
CDR3 protein: CASSSDRAYGYTF

V gene: TRBV7-8
clone size: NA
CDR3 protein: CASSLPRLLHYEKLFF

V gene: TRBV6-6
clone size: NA
CDR3 protein: CASSPQAPSETQYF

V gene: TRBV6-1
clone size: NA
CDR3 protein: CASSEAGVIGARPTDTQYF

V gene: TRBV27
clone size: NA
CDR3 protein: CASSKTTPGGTGNSYNSPLHF

V gene: TRBV19
clone size: NA
CDR3 protein: CASSPRQGSSYEQYF

V gene: TRBV11-2
clone size: NA
CDR3 protein: CASSSGSSGLYNEQFF

V gene: TRBV5-6
clone size: NA
CDR3 protein: CASSLQGALNQPQHF

V gene: TRBV19
clone size: NA
CDR3 protein: CASSKWAETITDTQYF

V gene: TRBV6-4
clone size: NA
CDR3 protein: CASRPGGPRETQYF

V gene: TRBV5-4
clone size: NA
CDR3 protein: CASSSRLGGTRGTDTQYF

V gene: TRBV7-9
clone size: NA
CDR3 protein: CASSPRGGGGSSYNEQFF